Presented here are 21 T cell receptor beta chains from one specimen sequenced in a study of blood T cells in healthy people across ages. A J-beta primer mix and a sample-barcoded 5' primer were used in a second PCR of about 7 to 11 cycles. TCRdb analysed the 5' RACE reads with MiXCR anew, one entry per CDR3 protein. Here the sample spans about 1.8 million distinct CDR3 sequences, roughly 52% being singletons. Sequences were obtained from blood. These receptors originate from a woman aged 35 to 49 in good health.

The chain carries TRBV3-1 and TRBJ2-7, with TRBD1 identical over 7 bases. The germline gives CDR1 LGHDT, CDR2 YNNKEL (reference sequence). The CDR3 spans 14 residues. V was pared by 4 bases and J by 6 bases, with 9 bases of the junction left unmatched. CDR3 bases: TGTGCCAGCAGCCCTCCGACAGGGATATTCGAGCAGTACTTC. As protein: CASSPPTGIFEQYF.

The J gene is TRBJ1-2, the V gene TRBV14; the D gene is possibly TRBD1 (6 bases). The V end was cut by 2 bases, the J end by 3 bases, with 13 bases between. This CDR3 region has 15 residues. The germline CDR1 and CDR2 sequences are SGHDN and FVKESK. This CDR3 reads CASSQHTTGYYGYTF. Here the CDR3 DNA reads TGTGCCAGCAGCCAACACACGACAGGTTACTATGGCTACACCTTC.

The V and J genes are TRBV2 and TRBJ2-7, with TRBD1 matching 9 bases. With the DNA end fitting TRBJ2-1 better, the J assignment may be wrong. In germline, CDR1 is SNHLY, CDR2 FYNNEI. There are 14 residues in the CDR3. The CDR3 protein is CASSRDRERDEQFF. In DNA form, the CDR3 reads TGTGCCAGCAGTCGGGACAGGGAACGGGATGAGCAGTTCTTC.

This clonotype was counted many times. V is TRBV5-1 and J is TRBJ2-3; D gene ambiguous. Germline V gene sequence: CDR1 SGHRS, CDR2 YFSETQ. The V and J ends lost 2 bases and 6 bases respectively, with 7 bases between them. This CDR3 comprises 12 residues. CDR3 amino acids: CASSFTRDTQYF. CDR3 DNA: TGCGCCAGCAGCTTCACGCGGGATACGCAGTATTTT.

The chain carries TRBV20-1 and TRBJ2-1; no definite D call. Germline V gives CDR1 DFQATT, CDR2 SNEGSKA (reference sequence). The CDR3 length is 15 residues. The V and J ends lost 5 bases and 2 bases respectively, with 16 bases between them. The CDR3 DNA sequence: TGCAGTGCTCCGCTCGGCGAATCCCCCTACAATGAGCAGTTCTTC. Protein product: CSAPLGESPYNEQFF.

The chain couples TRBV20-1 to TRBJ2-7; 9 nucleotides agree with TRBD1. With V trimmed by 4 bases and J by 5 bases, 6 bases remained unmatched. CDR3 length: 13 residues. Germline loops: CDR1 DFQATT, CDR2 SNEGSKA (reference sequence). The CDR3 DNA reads TGCAGTGCTACGCCGGGACAGGGAGACGAGCAGTACTTC. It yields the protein CSATPGQGDEQYF.

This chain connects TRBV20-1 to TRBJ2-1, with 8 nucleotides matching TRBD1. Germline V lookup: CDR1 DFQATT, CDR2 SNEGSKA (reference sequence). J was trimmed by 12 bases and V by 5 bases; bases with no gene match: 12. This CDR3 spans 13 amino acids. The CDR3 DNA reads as TGCAGTGCTCGGGACAGGTTAATGGTAACGCAGTTCTTC. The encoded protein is CSARDRLMVTQFF.

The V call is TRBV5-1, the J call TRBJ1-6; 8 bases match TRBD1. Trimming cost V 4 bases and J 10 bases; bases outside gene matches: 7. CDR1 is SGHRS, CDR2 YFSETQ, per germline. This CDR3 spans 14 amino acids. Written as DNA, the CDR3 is TGCGCCAGCAGCGGGGACAGGTACATGTCACCCCTCCACTTT. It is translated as CASSGDRYMSPLHF.

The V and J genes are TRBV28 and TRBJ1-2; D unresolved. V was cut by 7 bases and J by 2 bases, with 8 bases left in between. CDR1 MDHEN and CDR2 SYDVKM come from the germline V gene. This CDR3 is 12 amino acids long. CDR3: CASKASNYGYTF. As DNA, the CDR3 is TGTGCCAGCAAGGCCAGCAACTATGGCTACACCTTC.

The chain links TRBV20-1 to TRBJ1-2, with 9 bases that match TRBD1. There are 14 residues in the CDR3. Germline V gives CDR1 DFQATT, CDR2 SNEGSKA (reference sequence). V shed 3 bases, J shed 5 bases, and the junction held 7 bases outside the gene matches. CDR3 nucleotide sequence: TGCAGTGCTAGTGGTGGGGGGACAGGGTATGGCTACACCTTC. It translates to CSASGGGTGYGYTF.

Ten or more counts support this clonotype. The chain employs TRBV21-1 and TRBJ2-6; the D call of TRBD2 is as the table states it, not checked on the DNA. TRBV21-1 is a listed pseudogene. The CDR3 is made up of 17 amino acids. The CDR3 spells CASSKARWDFTANVLTF. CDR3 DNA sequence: TGTGCCAGCAGCAAAGCTCGCTGGGACTTCACAGCCAACGTCCTGACTTTC.

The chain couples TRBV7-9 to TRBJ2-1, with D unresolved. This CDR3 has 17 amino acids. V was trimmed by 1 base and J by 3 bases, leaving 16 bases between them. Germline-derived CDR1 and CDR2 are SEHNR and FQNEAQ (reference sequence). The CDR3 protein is CASSLDPWQTNYNEQFF. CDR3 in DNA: TGTGCCAGCAGCTTAGACCCATGGCAGACCAACTACAATGAGCAGTTCTTC.

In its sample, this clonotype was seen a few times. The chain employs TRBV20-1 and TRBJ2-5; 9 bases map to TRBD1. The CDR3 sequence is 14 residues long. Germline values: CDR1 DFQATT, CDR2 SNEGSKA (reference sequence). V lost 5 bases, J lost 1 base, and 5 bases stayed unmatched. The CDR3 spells CSASRQGVQETQYF. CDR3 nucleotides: TGCAGTGCTTCCCGACAGGGGGTCCAAGAGACCCAGTACTTC.

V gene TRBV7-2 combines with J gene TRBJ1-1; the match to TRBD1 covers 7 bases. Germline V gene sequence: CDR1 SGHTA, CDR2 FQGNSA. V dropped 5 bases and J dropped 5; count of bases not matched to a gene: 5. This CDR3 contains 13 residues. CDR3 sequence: CASSGSQGTEAFF. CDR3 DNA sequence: TGTGCCAGCAGCGGATCACAGGGGACTGAAGCTTTCTTT.

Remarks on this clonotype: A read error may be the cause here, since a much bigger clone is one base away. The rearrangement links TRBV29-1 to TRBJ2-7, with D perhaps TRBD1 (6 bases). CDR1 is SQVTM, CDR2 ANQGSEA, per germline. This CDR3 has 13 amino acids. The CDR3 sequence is CSVAGQRVYERYF. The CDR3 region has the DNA TGCAGCGTTGCCGGACAGAGGGTCTACGAGCGGTACTTC.

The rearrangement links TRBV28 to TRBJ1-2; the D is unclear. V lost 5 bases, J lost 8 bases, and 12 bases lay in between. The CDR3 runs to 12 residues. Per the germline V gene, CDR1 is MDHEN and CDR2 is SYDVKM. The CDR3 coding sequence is TGTGCCAGCAGTCCCACGAGAGGCGGCTACACCTTC. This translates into CASSPTRGGYTF.

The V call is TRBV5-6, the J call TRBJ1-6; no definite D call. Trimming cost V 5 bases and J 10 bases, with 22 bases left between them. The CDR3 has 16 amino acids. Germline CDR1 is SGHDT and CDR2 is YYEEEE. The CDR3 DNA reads TGTGCCAGCAGTTATTTGACGGGGTTGATTGGGTCACCCCTCCACTTT. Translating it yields CASSYLTGLIGSPLHF.

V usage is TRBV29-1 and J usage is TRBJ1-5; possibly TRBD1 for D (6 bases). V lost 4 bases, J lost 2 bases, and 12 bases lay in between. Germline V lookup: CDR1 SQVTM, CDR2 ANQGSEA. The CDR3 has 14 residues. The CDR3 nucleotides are TGCAGCGTTGTAATGGGGGCCGGCAATCAGCCCCAGCATTTT. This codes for CSVVMGAGNQPQHF.

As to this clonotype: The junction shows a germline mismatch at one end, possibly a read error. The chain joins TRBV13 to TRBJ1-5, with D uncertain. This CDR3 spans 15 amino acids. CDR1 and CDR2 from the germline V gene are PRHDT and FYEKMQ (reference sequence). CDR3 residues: CASSLGRGSDQPQHF. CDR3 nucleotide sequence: TGTGCCAGCAGTTTAGGGAGAGGGTCGGATCAGCCCCAGCATTTT. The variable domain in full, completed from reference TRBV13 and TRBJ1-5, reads AAGVIQSPRHLIKEKRETATLKCYPIPRHDTVYWYQQGPGQDPQFLISFYEKMQSDKGSIPDRFSAQQFSDYHSELNMSSLELGDSALYFCASSLGRGSDQPQHFGDGTRLSIL.

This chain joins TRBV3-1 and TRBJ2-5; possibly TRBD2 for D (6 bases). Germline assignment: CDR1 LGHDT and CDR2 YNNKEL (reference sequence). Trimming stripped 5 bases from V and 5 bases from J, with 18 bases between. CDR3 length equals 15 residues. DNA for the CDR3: TGTGCCAGCAGCGCCGGGACTCTCCGCGGGGAGACCCAGTACTTC. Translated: CASSAGTLRGETQYF.

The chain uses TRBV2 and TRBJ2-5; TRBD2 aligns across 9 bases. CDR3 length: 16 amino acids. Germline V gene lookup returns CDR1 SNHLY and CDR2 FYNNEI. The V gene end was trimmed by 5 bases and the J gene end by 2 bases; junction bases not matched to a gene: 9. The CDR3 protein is CASSILVAGDQETQYF. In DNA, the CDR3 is TGTGCCAGCAGTATCCTTGTAGCGGGGGATCAAGAGACCCAGTACTTC.